This T cell receptor beta chain was retrieved from a study of cytomegalovirus exposure and HLA in healthy donors. The PCR employed 60 Vbeta primers together with 13 Jbeta primers. Source study methods: The authors later counted 65 million to 80 million unique TCR beta chains, some 9.9 million of them shared. Assay: immunoSEQ multiplex PCR; the TCRdb copy retains only in-frame clones and omits some. D and trimming come from the DNA, and the V and J calls and clone size come from that table. The sample carries approximately 160,000 clones, more than 75% recorded once. The CDR3 consists of 16 residues. Per the germline V gene, CDR1 is LGHNA and CDR2 is YSLEER. Trimming stripped 0 bases from V and 0 bases from J, with 8 bases between.

The source of this sequence is a girl aged 5 to 17 in good health and CMV-seropositive. The chain couples TRBV4-3 to TRBJ1-4; unclear D gene. Sequences were obtained from PBMCs. The CDR3 DNA reads as TGCGCCAGCAGCCAAGATCCAGCGTCAACTAATGAAAAACTGTTTTTT. It is translated as CASSQDPASTNEKLFF.